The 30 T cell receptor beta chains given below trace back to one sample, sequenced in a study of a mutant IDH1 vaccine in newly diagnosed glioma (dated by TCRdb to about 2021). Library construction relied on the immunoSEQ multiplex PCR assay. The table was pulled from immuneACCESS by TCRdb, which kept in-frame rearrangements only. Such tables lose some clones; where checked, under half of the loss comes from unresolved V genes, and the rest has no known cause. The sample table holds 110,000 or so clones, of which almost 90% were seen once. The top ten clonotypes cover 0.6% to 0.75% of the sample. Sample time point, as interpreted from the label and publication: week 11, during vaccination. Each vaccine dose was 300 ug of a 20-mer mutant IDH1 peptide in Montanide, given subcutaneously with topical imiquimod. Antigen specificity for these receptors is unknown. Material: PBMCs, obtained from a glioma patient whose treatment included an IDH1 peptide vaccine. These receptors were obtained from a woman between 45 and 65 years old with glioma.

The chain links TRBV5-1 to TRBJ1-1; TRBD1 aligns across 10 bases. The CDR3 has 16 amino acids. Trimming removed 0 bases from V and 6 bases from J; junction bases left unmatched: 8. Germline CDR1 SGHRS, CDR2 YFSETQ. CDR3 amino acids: CASSLAAGTGVSEAFF. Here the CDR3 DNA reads TGCGCCAGCAGCTTGGCCGCCGGGACAGGGGTCTCTGAAGCTTTCTTT.

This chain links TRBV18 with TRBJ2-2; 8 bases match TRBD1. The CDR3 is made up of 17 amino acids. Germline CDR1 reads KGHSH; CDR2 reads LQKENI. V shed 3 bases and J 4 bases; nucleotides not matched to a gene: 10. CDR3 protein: CASSPRGRGQGTGELFF. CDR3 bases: TGTGCCAGCTCACCCCGAGGCAGAGGACAGGGCACCGGGGAGCTGTTTTTT.

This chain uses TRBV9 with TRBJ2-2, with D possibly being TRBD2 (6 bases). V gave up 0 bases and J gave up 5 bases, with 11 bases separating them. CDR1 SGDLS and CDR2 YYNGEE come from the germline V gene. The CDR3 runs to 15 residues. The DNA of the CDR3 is TGTGCCAGCAGCGTAGTAGGGGCGGGAACCGGGGAGCTGTTTTTT. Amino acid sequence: CASSVVGAGTGELFF.

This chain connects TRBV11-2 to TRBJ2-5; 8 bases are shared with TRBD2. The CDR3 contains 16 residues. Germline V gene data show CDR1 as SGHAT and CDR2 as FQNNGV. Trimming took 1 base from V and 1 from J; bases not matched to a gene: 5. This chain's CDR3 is CASSLGGTRSQETQYF. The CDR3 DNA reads TGTGCCAGCAGCTTAGGCGGGACTAGGAGCCAAGAGACCCAGTACTTC.

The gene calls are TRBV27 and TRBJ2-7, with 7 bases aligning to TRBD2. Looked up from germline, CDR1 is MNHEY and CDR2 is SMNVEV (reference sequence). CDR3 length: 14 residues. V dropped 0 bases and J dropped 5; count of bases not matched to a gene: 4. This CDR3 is CASSLSGGVHEQYF. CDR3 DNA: TGTGCCAGCAGTTTATCGGGAGGGGTCCACGAGCAGTACTTC.

DNA of the CDR3: TGTGCCAGTAGTATAGAAGGAGGACTCTCTGGAAACACCATATATTTT. Protein sequence: CASSIEGGLSGNTIYF. The chain joins TRBV19 to TRBJ1-3; D is ambiguous. The V gene lost 0 bases and the J gene lost 0 bases, with 9 bases spanning the gap. Per germline, CDR1 LNHDA and CDR2 SQIVND (reference sequence). The CDR3 consists of 16 residues.

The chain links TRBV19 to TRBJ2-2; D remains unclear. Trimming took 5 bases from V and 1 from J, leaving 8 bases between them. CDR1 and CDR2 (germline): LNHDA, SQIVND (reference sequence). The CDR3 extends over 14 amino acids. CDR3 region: CASSYGRNTGELFF. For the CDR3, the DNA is TGTGCCAGTAGTTATGGACGGAACACCGGGGAGCTGTTTTTT.

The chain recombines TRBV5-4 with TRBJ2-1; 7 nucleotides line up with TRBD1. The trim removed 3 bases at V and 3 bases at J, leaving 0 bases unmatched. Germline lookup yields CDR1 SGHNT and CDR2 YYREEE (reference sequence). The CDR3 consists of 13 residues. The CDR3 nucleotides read TGTGCCAGCAGCTGGGACAGCTACAATGAGCAGTTCTTC. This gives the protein CASSWDSYNEQFF.

In nucleotides, the CDR3 is TGTGCCAGCAGCTTGGATGGGGGGGCTGGAAACACCATATATTTT. It is translated as CASSLDGGAGNTIYF. The chain has TRBV5-4 and TRBJ1-3; D might be TRBD1 (5 bases). The V gene lost 0 bases and the J gene lost 2 bases, with 9 bases spanning the gap. CDR1 is SGHNT, CDR2 YYREEE, per germline (reference sequence). CDR3 length: 15 amino acids. Full variable domain (remainder filled in from reference TRBV5-4 and TRBJ1-3): ETGVTQSPTHLIKTRGQQVTLRCSSQSGHNTVSWYQQALGQGPQFIFQYYREEENGRGNFPPRFSGLQFPNYSSELNVNALELDDSALYLCASSLDGGAGNTIYFGEGSWLTVV.

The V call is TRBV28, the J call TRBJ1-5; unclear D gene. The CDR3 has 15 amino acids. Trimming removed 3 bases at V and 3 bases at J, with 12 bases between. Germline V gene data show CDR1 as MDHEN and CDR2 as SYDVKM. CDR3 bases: TGTGCCAGCAGTTTTATGATAGGATCCAATCAGCCCCAGCATTTT. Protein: CASSFMIGSNQPQHF. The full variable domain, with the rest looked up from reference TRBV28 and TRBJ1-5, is DVKVTQSSRYLVKRTGEKVFLECVQDMDHENMFWYRQDPGLGLRLIYFSYDVKMKEKGDIPEGYSVSREKKERFSLILESASTNQTSMYLCASSFMIGSNQPQHFGDGTRLSIL.

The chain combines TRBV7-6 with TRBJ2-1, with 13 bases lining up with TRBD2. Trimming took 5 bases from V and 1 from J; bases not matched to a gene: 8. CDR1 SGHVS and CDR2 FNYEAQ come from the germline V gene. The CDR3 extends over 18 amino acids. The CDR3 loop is CASSLGLAGTLSYNEQFF. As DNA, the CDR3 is TGTGCCAGCAGCCTGGGACTAGCGGGAACTCTATCCTACAATGAGCAGTTCTTC.

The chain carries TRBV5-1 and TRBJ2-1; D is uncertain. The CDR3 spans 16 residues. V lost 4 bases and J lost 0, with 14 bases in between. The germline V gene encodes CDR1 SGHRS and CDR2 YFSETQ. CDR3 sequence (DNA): TGCGCCAGCAGCCCTACCGGACCCGCCTCCTACAATGAGCAGTTCTTC. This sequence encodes CASSPTGPASYNEQFF.

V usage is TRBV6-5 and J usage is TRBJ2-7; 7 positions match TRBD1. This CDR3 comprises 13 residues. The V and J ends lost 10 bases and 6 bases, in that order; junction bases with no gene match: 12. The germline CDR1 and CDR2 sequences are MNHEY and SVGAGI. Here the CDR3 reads CATSDRPSFEQYF. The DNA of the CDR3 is TGTGCCACCTCGGACAGGCCTTCGTTCGAGCAGTACTTC.

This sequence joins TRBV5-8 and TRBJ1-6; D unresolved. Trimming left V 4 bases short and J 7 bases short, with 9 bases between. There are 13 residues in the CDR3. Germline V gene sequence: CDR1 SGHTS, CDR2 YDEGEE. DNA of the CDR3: TGTGCCAGCAGCCCTCAACTCAATTCACCCCTCCACTTT. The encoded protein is CASSPQLNSPLHF. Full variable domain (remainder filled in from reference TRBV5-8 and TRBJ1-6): EAGVTQSPTHLIKTRGQQATLRCSPISGHTSVYWYQQALGLGLQFLLWYDEGEERNRGNFPPRFSGRQFPNYSSELNVNALELEDSALYLCASSPQLNSPLHFGNGTRLTVT.

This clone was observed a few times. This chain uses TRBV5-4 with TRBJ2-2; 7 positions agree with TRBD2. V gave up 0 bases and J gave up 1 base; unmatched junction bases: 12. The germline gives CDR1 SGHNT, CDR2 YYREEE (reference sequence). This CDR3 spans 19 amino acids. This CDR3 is CASSLGPLATHLNTGELFF. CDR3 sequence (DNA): TGTGCCAGCAGCTTGGGCCCACTAGCGACCCACCTGAACACCGGGGAGCTGTTTTTT.

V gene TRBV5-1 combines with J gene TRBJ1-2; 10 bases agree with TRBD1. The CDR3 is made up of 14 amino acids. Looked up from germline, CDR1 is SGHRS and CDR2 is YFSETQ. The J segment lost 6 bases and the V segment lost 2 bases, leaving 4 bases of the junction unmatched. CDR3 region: CASSLTGTGDGYTF. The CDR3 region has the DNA TGCGCCAGCAGCTTAACCGGGACAGGGGATGGCTACACCTTC.

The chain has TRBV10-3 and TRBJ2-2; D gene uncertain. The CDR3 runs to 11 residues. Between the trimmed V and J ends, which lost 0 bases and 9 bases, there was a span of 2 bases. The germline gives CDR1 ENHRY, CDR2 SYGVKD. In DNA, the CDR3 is TGTGCCATCAGTGAGTCACGGGAGCTGTTTTTT. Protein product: CAISESRELFF.

CDR3 residues: CASSFPARTNEQFF. CDR3 sequence (DNA): TGTGCCAGCAGTTTTCCCGCGAGGACGAATGAGCAGTTCTTC. The genes are TRBV27 and TRBJ2-1; D not certain. The V gene's germline CDR1 is MNHEY and CDR2 SMNVEV (reference sequence). The CDR3 is 14 residues long. V was shortened by 3 bases and J by 7 bases, with 13 bases between the two germline ends.

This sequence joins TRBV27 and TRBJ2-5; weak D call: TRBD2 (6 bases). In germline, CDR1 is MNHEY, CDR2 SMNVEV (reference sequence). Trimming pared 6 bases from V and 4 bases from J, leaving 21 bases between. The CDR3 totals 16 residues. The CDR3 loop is CASSPSWWGVSETQYF. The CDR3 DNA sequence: TGTGCCAGCAGCCCCTCATGGTGGGGGGTTTCAGAGACCCAGTACTTC.

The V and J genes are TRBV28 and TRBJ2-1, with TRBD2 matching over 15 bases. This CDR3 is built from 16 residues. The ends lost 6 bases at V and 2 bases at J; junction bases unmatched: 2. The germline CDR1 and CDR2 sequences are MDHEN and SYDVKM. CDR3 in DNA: TGTGCCAGCAGGGGACTAGCGGGAGGTCCCTACAATGAGCAGTTCTTC. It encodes CASRGLAGGPYNEQFF.

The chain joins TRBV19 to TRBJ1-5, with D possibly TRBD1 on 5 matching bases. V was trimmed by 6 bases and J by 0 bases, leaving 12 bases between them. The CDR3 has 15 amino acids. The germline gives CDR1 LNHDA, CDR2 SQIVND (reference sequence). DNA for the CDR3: TGTGCCAGTAGGGGGACGGGGACTAGCAATCAGCCCCAGCATTTT. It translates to CASRGTGTSNQPQHF.

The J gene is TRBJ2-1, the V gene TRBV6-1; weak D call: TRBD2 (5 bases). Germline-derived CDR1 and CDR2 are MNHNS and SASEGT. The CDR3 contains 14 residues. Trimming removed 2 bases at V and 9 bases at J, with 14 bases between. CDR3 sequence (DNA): TGTGCCAGCAGTGAATTCCGAGGGTACGGTGAGCAGTTCTTC. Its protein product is CASSEFRGYGEQFF.

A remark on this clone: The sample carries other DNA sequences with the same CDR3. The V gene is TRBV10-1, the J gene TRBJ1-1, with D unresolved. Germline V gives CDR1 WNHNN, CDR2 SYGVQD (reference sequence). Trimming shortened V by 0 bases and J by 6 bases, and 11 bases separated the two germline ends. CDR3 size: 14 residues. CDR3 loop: CASSESSGSPEAFF. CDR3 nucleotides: TGCGCCAGCAGTGAGTCGAGCGGGAGCCCTGAAGCTTTCTTT.

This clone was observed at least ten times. The CDR3 coding sequence is TGTGCTAGTGGTTCAGAGGGCAATCAGCCCCAGCATTTT. It specifies CASGSEGNQPQHF. This chain uses TRBV12-5 with TRBJ1-5; D remains ambiguous. This CDR3 contains 13 residues. Trimming pared 4 bases from V and 2 bases from J, leaving 6 bases between. The germline V gene has CDR1 LGHNT and CDR2 FRNRAP.

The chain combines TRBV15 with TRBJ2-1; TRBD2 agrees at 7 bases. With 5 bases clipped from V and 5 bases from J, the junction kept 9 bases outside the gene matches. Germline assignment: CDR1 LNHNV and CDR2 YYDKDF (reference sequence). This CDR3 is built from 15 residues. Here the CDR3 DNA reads TGTGCCACCAGCTCAGATCCCAGCGGGGACAATGAGCAGTTCTTC. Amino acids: CATSSDPSGDNEQFF.

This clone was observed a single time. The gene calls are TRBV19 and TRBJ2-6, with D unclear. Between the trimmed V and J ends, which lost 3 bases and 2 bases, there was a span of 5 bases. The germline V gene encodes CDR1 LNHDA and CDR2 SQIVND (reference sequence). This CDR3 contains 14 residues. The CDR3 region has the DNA TGTGCCAGTAGTATGGCCACTGGGGCCAACGTCCTGACTTTC. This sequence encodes CASSMATGANVLTF. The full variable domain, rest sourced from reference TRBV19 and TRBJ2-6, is DGGITQSPKYLFRKEGQNVTLSCEQNLNHDAMYWYRQDPGQGLRLIYYSQIVNDFQKGDIAEGYSVSREKKESFPLTVTSAQKNPTAFYLCASSMATGANVLTFGAGSRLTVL.

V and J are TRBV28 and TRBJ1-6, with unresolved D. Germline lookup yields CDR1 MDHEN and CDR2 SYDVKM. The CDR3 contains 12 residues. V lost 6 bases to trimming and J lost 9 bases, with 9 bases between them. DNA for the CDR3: TGTGCCAGCAGCCCCCCCGGTTCACCCCTCCACTTT. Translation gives CASSPPGSPLHF.

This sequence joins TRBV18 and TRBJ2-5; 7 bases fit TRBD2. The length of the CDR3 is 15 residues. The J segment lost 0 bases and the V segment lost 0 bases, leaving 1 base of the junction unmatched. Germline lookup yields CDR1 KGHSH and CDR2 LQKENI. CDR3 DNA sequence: TGTGCCAGCTCACCACCGGGGAGGGACCAAGAGACCCAGTACTTC. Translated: CASSPPGRDQETQYF.

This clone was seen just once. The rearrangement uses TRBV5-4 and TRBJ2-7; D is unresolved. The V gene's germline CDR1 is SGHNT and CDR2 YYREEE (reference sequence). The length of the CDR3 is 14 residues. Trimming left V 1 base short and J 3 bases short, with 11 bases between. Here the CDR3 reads CASSLSLIIYEQYF. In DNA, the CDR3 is TGTGCCAGCAGCTTGTCACTAATCATCTACGAGCAGTACTTC.

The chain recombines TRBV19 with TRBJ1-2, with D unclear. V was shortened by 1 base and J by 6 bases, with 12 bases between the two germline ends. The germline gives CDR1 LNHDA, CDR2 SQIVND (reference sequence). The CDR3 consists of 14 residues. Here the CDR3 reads CASSIVGASDGYTF. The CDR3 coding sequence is TGTGCCAGTAGTATAGTCGGCGCCTCCGATGGCTACACCTTC.